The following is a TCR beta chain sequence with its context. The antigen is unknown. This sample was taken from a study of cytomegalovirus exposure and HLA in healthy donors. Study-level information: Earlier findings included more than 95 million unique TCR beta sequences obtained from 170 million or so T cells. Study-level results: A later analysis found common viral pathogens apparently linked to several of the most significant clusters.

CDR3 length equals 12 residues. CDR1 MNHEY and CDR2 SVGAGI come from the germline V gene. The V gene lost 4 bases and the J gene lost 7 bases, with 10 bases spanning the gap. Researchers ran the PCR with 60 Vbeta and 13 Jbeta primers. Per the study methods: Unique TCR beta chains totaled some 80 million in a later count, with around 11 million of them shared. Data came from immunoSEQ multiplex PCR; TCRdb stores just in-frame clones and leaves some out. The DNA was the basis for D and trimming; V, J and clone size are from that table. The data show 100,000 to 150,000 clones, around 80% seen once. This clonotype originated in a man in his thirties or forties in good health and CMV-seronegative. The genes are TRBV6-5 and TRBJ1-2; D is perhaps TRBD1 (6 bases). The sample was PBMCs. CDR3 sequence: CASSLQGTGYTF. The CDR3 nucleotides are TGTGCCAGCAGTTTACAGGGAACTGGCTACACCTTC.